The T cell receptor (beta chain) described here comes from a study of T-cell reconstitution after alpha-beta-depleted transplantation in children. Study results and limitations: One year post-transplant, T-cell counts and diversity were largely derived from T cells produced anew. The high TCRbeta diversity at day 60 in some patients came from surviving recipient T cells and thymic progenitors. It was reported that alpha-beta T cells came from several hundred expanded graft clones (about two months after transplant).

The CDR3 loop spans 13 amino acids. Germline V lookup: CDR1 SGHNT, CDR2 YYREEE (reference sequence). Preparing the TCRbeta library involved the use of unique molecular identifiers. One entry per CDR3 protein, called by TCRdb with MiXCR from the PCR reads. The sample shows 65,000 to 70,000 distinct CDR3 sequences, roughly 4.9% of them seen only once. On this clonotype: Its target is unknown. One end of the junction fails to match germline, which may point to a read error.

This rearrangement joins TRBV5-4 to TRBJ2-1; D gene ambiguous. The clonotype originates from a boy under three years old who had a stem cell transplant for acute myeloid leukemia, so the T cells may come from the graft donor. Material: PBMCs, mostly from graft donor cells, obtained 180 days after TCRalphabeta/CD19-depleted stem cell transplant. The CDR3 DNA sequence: TGTGCCAGCGCGTCAGGTACCTACAATGACCAGTTCTTC. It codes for CASASGTYNDQFF.